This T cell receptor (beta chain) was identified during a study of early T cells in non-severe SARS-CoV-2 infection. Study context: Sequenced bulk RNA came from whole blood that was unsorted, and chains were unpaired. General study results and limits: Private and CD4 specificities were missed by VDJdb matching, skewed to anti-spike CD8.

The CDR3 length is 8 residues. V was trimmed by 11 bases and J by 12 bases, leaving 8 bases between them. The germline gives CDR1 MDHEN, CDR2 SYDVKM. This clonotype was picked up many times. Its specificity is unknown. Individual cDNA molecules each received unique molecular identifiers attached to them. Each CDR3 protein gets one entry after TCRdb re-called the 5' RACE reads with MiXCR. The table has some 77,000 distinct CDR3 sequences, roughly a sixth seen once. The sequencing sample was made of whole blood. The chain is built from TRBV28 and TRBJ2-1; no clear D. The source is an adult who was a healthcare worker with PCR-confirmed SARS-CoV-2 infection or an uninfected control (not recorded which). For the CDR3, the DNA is TGTGCCGCCGCTGGGCAGTTCTTC. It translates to CAAAGQFF.